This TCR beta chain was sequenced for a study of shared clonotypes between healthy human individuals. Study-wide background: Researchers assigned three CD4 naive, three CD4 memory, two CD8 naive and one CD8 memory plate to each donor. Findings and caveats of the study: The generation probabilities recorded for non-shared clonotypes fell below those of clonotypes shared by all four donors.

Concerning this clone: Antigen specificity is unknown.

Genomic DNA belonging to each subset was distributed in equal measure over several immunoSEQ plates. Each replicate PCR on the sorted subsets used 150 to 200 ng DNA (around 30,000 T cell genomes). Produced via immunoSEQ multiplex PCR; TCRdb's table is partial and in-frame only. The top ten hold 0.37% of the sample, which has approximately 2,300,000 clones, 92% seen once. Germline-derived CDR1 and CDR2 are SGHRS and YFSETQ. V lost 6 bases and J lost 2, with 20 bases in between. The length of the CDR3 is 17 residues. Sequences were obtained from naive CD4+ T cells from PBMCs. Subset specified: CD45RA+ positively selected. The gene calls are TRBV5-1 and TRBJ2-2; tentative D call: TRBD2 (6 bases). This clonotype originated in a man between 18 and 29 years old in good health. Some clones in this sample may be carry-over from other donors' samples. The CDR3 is CASTLRLGGGNTGELFF. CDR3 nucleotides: TGCGCCAGCACCCTCCGATTGGGGGGAGGAAACACCGGGGAGCTGTTTTTT.